The rows below give T cell receptor beta chains drawn from one sample of a study of graft-versus-host responses after intestinal transplantation. Assay used: immunoSEQ multiplex PCR; TCRdb lists only in-frame clones, some missing. The sample lists some 27,000 clones, 85% to 95% seen once, with 0.53% in the top ten. The source was PBMCs, collected 18 days after transplant. These receptors were obtained from a human patient who received an intestinal transplant, so some T cells may come from the graft donor. Each CDR3 is given with its conserved first and last residue. Fields, in order: J gene, clone size, D gene, V gene, CDR3 DNA, CDR3 protein. D genes are given only for firm matches. A clone size is listed for some rows: how often the clone was seen (once, few, many), or a class if it is expanded.

TRBJ2-5,NA,NA,TRBV7-2,TGTGCCAGCAGCTTAGCGTTTGGAGGAGAGACCCAGTACTTC,CASSLAFGGETQYF
TRBJ1-1,NA,NA,TRBV6-5,TGTGCCAGCAGTGAGGGCCTCCTTCTTGAAGCTTTCTTT,CASSEGLLLEAFF
TRBJ2-5,once,NA,TRBV13,TGTGCCAGCAGCTCGTCTAGCAAGCGAGAGACCCAGTACTTC,CASSSSSKRETQYF
TRBJ2-6,NA,NA,TRBV25-1,TGTGCCAGTAGGGCCGGGGCCAACGTCCTGACTTTC,CASRAGANVLTF
TRBJ2-1,NA,NA,TRBV28,TGTGCCAGCAGTCGGACCACCTTTAGCTCCTACAATGAGCAGTTCTTC,CASSRTTFSSYNEQFF
TRBJ1-2,NA,NA,TRBV18,TGTGCCAGCTCACCAGGGGGCCTTGACTATGGCTACACCTTC,CASSPGGLDYGYTF
TRBJ1-2,NA,NA,TRBV7-9,TGTGCCAGCAGCTTAGCGACAAGAGCTAACTATGGCTACACCTTC,CASSLATRANYGYTF
TRBJ2-7,once,NA,TRBV6-5,TGTGCCAGCAGAAGACCCCAGGGGTACGAGCAGTACTTC,CASRRPQGYEQYF
TRBJ1-5,NA,TRBD1,TRBV6-5,TGTGCCAGCAGTGCAACAGGGGATTGGGGTCAGCCCCAGCATTTT,CASSATGDWGQPQHF
TRBJ1-6,few,NA,TRBV6-1,TGTGCCAGCAGTGATTGGGGGTGGGATTCACCCCTCCACTTT,CASSDWGWDSPLHF
TRBJ1-2,NA,TRBD1,TRBV10-3,TGTGCCATCAGCGACGGACAGGACTATGGCTACACCTTC,CAISDGQDYGYTF
TRBJ1-5,once,NA,TRBV10-3,TGTGCCATCAGTGAGTCGGGCGGTAGCAATCAGCCCCAGCATTTT,CAISESGGSNQPQHF
TRBJ2-5,NA,TRBD2,TRBV30,TGTGCCTGGAGAGAGCCCGTACTAGCGGGAGAGAACTTC,CAWREPVLAGENF
TRBJ1-1,NA,NA,TRBV10-1,TGCGCCAGCAGGGCGGGGATGAACACTGAAGCTTTCTTT,CASRAGMNTEAFF
TRBJ2-7,NA,TRBD2,TRBV11-1,TGTGCCAGCAGCTCCCTGTTGGGCGGGGGGTCCGACGAGCAGTACTTC,CASSSLLGGGSDEQYF
TRBJ1-6,NA,TRBD1,TRBV6-5,TGTGCCAGCAGTTACTCGAACAGGGGTTCACCCCTCCACTTT,CASSYSNRGSPLHF
TRBJ1-5,NA,TRBD1,TRBV19,TGTGCCAGCGATTTCGGGACAGCGTATAGCAATCAGCCCCAGCATTTT,CASDFGTAYSNQPQHF
TRBJ1-1,NA,NA,TRBV5-6,TGTGCCAGCAGCGTGGAGGTCGACACTGAAGCTTTCTTT,CASSVEVDTEAFF
TRBJ1-5,NA,TRBD1,TRBV4-1,TGCGCCAGCAGCCAAACGGACAGGGTCAATCAGCCCCAGCATTTT,CASSQTDRVNQPQHF
TRBJ1-6,NA,NA,TRBV7-9,TGTGCCAGCAGCTTACGGGCGGAGCTCCTCCACTTT,CASSLRAELLHF
TRBJ1-1,once,NA,TRBV5-4,TGTGCCAGCAGCCCAGGCATGGGTGAAGCTTTCTTT,CASSPGMGEAFF
TRBJ1-2,NA,TRBD1,TRBV5-8,TGTGCCAGCAGCTTGTTTGGTCGACAGGGGGTAACATATGGCTACACCTTC,CASSLFGRQGVTYGYTF
TRBJ1-2,NA,NA,TRBV4-1,TGCGCCAGCAGCCAAGAGGGGTATGGCTACACCTTC,CASSQEGYGYTF
TRBJ2-1,NA,NA,TRBV11-2,TGTGCCAGCTCCCCAGAGGGTGAGCAGTTCTTC,CASSPEGEQFF
TRBJ1-4,NA,NA,TRBV4-2,TGTGCCAGCAGCCAAGATGGCGCCCGTGTGGAGGAAAAACTGTTTTTT,CASSQDGARVEEKLFF
TRBJ1-6,NA,TRBD1,TRBV10-3,TGTGCCATCAGTGTGCAGGGGGAATCTTCACCCCTCCACTTT,CAISVQGESSPLHF
TRBJ1-3,NA,NA,TRBV30,TGTGCCTGGAGGACGCATGCGGGGTCCAGCAACACCATATATTTT,CAWRTHAGSSNTIYF
TRBJ1-1,NA,TRBD1,TRBV4-1,TGCGCCAGCAGCCCGCCAGGGGGGACTGAAGCTTTCTTT,CASSPPGGTEAFF
TRBJ2-7,once,TRBD1,TRBV29-1,TGCAGCGTTTCCGGGACAGGCATGGGCGAGCAGTACTTC,CSVSGTGMGEQYF
TRBJ2-3,NA,NA,TRBV5-1,TGCGCCAGCAGCTTGGCCGGTACAGATACGCAGTATTTT,CASSLAGTDTQYF
TRBJ2-4,NA,NA,TRBV7-9,TGTGCCAGCAGCTTAGGGGGTCCCAAAAACATTCAGTACTTC,CASSLGGPKNIQYF
TRBJ1-5,NA,NA,TRBV6-5,TGTGCCAGCACCCACGATTGGCAGGGGAGACAGCCCCAGCATTTT,CASTHDWQGRQPQHF
TRBJ2-5,NA,NA,TRBV2,TGTGCCAGCAGCGAGACCCTAGCGACCCAAGAGACCCAGTACTTC,CASSETLATQETQYF
TRBJ2-3,NA,NA,TRBV5-8,TGTGCCAGCAGCCCAGATCAGCCTAAGAGAACAGATACGCAGTATTTT,CASSPDQPKRTDTQYF
TRBJ1-2,NA,NA,TRBV5-5,TGTGCCAGCAGCCCAAAGGGGTATGGCTACACCTTC,CASSPKGYGYTF
TRBJ1-1,NA,NA,TRBV5-8,TGTGCCAGCAGCTTGGGGCCCCCGGAAAACACTGAAGCTTTCTTT,CASSLGPPENTEAFF
TRBJ2-7,once,TRBD1,TRBV5-4,TGTGCCAGCAGCTCGCTGGGACAGGGGGCGTCGGAGCAGTACTTC,CASSSLGQGASEQYF
TRBJ2-1,NA,NA,TRBV19,TGTGCCAGTAGACAAGGTGCGCCCTACAATGAGCAGTTCTTC,CASRQGAPYNEQFF
TRBJ1-1,NA,TRBD1,TRBV29-1,TGCAGCGTTGACTCCGGGACAGGGTCCCTGAAAGCTTTCTTT,CSVDSGTGSLKAFF
TRBJ2-3,NA,NA,TRBV9,TGTGCCAGCAGCCCCCGTTCGTACACAGATACGCAGTATTTT,CASSPRSYTDTQYF
TRBJ1-2,once,NA,TRBV5-6,TGTGCCAGCAGCCCCGTAGGAGGGGATCTCGATGGCTACACCTTC,CASSPVGGDLDGYTF
TRBJ2-2,few,NA,TRBV7-9,TGTGCCACGGGTAGGAACACCGGGGAGCTGTTTTTT,CATGRNTGELFF
TRBJ2-7,NA,NA,TRBV4-1,TGCGCCAGCAGCCAAGATACGGGACCCTACGAGCAGTACTTC,CASSQDTGPYEQYF
TRBJ2-7,once,NA,TRBV5-4,TGTGCCAGCAGCGCGCTTGATGGAACAGGCTACGAGCAGTACTTC,CASSALDGTGYEQYF
TRBJ2-1,NA,NA,TRBV7-6,TGTGCCGGCGGAAATACTACAGGTTACAATGAGCAGTTCTTC,CAGGNTTGYNEQFF
TRBJ2-1,NA,NA,TRBV11-1,TGTGCCAGCAGCTTAGAGTCATTTGCCGCTTCCTACAATGAGCAGTTCTTC,CASSLESFAASYNEQFF
TRBJ2-7,NA,NA,TRBV5-6,TGTGCCAGCAGCCAACCGACAGAATCAGTCTACGAGCAGTACTTC,CASSQPTESVYEQYF
TRBJ2-1,NA,NA,TRBV4-1,TGCGCCAGCAGCCCCACTTCGGGCGTCGGCAATGAGCAGTTCTTC,CASSPTSGVGNEQFF
TRBJ2-1,NA,TRBD1,TRBV9,TGTGCCAAACCAACCCAGGACAGGTCTCGGAATGAGCAGTTCTTC,CAKPTQDRSRNEQFF
TRBJ1-2,NA,NA,TRBV5-6,TGTGCCAGCAGCTTGTCCGGGAACTATGGCTACACCTTC,CASSLSGNYGYTF
TRBJ1-1,NA,NA,TRBV2,TGTGCCAGCAGTGACGCGGGGAACACTGAAGCTTTCTTT,CASSDAGNTEAFF
TRBJ1-2,NA,TRBD1,TRBV2,TGTGCCAGCAGTGGTACAGGGGAAGTTAACTATGGCTACACCTTC,CASSGTGEVNYGYTF
TRBJ1-4,NA,NA,TRBV4-1,TGCGCCAGCAGCCAAGGTATTAATGAAAAACTGTTTTTT,CASSQGINEKLFF
TRBJ2-7,NA,TRBD1,TRBV7-6,TGTGCCAGCAGCCACGGGACAGGGGTTTACGCCGAGCAGTACTTC,CASSHGTGVYAEQYF